The clone carrying this T cell receptor (beta chain) was detected a few times. The antigen is not known. The sample originates from a study of T-cell memory formation after mild COVID-19. Notes on the study in general: Contracting CD4+ clones lay largely in CM and EM, with CD8+ ones residing in EMRA.

Germline V gives CDR1 LGHNA, CDR2 YSLEER. With V trimmed by 3 bases and J by 4 bases, 7 bases remained unmatched. CDR3 length: 17 amino acids. MiXCR, applied by TCRdb to the 5' RACE reads, yields one record per CDR3 protein. This sample yields 350,000 to 400,000 distinct CDR3 sequences, of which around 20% are seen a single time; around 12% belongs to the top ten. The chain employs TRBV4-3 and TRBJ2-1; TRBD2 matches at 12 bases. What was sequenced was PBMCs or a T cell subset sorted from them (not recorded which). The origin of this receptor is an adult woman who had mild COVID-19 (a few samples of this study predate the infection). Cell type and time point are not known. The DNA for the CDR3 is TGCGCCAGCAGCCAGGGGGCTAGCGGGAGGGTATACAATGAGCAGTTCTTC. Its protein is CASSQGASGRVYNEQFF.